Presented here are 7 T cell receptor beta chains from one specimen sequenced in a study of T cell repertoires in cytomegalovirus infection. One entry per CDR3 protein, called by TCRdb with MiXCR from the reads. The sample gives some 680,000 distinct CDR3 sequences, roughly a third of which show up once; 2.8% is in the top ten. Sequences were obtained from PBMCs. Receptors originate from a human donor in good health (CMV status not recorded). Some clones in this sample may be carry-over from other donors' samples.

This clonotype was seen only a few times. The chain has TRBV25-1 and TRBJ1-3; TRBD1 matches 8 bases. V lost 6 bases, J lost 0 bases, and 4 bases stayed unmatched. CDR3 length: 15 amino acids. Germline V lookup: CDR1 MGHDK, CDR2 SYGVNS. The CDR3 sequence is CASRGTGSSGNTIYF. DNA for the CDR3: TGTGCCAGCAGGGGGACAGGATCCTCTGGAAACACCATATATTTT.

This clonotype was seen a single time. This rearrangement joins TRBV7-2 to TRBJ1-1; the D is unclear. The CDR3 covers 13 residues. V dropped 9 bases and J dropped 13 bases, with 24 bases sitting between them. CDR1 is SGHTA, CDR2 FQGNSA, per germline. CDR3: CARALIMNTEYFF. CDR3 DNA sequence: TGTGCCAGAGCGCTCATAATGAACACTGAATATTTCTTT.

In this sample, this clonotype turned up a few times. This chain joins TRBV5-1 and TRBJ2-6; D is uncertain. The length of the CDR3 is 15 residues. With 3 bases removed from V and 0 bases from J, the gap between germline ends came to 7 bases. In germline, CDR1 is SGHRS, CDR2 YFSETQ. The CDR3 bases are TGCGCCAGCAGCTCCGCCAACTCTGGGGCCAACGTCCTGACTTTC. Its translation is CASSSANSGANVLTF.

The chain links TRBV11-2 to TRBJ2-5; no definite D call. Germline CDR1 is SGHAT and CDR2 is FQNNGV. The V and J ends lost 1 base and 6 bases respectively, with 9 bases between them. This CDR3 is 13 amino acids long. CDR3 DNA sequence: TGTGCCAGCAGCTTAGCCACCGGAAAGACCCAGTACTTC. It yields the protein CASSLATGKTQYF.

The V call is TRBV11-2, the J call TRBJ1-5, with 7 positions matching TRBD1. Germline CDR1 SGHAT, CDR2 FQNNGV. The ends lost 5 bases at V and 2 bases at J; junction bases unmatched: 6. This CDR3 has 15 amino acids. The CDR3 loop reads CASSISGGGNQPQHF. The CDR3 bases are TGTGCCAGCAGCATCTCAGGGGGGGGCAATCAGCCCCAGCATTTT.

The J gene is TRBJ1-1, the V gene TRBV19, with D possibly matching TRBD1 (6 bases). V lost 7 bases to trimming and J lost 0 bases, with 18 bases between them. The CDR3 is 16 residues long. From germline, CDR1 is LNHDA and CDR2 SQIVND (reference sequence). CDR3: CASTTPYQGLNTEAFF. Written as DNA, the CDR3 is TGTGCCAGTACCACCCCCTACCAGGGGCTGAACACTGAAGCTTTCTTT.

This clonotype was counted once. The CDR3 nucleotides are TGCAGTGCTAGAGATTGGGCAGGGGGATCAGATACGCAGTATTTT. This translates into CSARDWAGGSDTQYF. This chain uses TRBV20-1 with TRBJ2-3; TRBD1 aligns across 7 bases. V lost 0 bases and J lost 4; bases outside the gene matches: 7. The CDR3 runs 15 residues. Germline CDR1 DFQATT, CDR2 SNEGSKA (reference sequence).